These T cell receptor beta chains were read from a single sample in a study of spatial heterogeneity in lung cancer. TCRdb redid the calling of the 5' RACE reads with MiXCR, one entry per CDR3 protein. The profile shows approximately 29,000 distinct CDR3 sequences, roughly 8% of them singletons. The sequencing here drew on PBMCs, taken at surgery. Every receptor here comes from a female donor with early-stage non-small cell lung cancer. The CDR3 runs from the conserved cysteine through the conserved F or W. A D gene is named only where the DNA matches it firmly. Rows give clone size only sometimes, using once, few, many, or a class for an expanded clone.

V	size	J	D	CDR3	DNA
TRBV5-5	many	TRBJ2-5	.	CASTLFGEETQYF	TGTGCCAGCACCCTTTTCGGGGAGGAGACCCAGTACTTC
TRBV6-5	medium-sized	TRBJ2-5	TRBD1	CASSGTGWEETQYF	TGTGCCAGCAGCGGGACAGGGTGGGAAGAGACCCAGTACTTC
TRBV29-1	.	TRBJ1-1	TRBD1	CSVKPSGTVTEAFF	TGCAGCGTTAAACCATCCGGGACAGTCACTGAAGCTTTCTTT
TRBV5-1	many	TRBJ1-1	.	CASSPKVPIAEAFF	TGCGCCAGCAGCCCGAAGGTCCCCATCGCTGAAGCTTTCTTT
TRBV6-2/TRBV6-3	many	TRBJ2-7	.	CATSGPGVEQYF	TGTGCCACCTCGGGACCAGGGGTCGAGCAGTACTTC
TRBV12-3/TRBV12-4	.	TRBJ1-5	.	CASRDRGPQHF	TGTGCCAGCAGAGACCGAGGGCCCCAGCATTTT
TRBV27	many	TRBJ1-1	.	CASFAAFRSNTEAFF	TGTGCCAGTTTTGCCGCCTTTAGGTCGAACACTGAAGCTTTCTTT
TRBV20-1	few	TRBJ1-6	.	CSAIVSEGANSPLHF	TGCAGTGCCATCGTGTCCGAGGGCGCGAATTCACCCCTCCACTTT
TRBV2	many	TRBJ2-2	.	CASRAQGDTGELFF	TGTGCCAGCAGGGCCCAAGGGGACACCGGGGAGCTGTTTTTT
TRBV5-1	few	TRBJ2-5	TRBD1	CASSRDRAQETQYF	TGCGCCAGCAGCAGGGACAGAGCACAAGAGACCCAGTACTTC
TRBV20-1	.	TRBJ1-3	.	CSARSTGDSGNTIYF	TGCAGTGCTAGATCGACAGGAGACTCTGGAAACACCATATATTTT
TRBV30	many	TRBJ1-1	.	CAWSVPSYTRQEEGEAFF	TGTGCCTGGAGTGTACCCTCTTATACGAGACAAGAAGAGGGTGAAGCTTTCTTT
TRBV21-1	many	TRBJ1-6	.	CASSCRRGDEFNSPLHF	TGTGCCAGCAGCTGTCGACGGGGAGACGAATTCAATTCACCCCTCCACTTT
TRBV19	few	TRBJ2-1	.	CASSPRGAADNEQFF	TGTGCCAGTAGTCCACGAGGGGCGGCGGACAATGAGCAGTTCTTC
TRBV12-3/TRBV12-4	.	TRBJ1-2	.	CASKGQGSFSYTF	TGTGCCAGCAAAGGGCAGGGTAGTTTCAGCTACACCTTC
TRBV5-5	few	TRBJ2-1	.	CASSIDTRGQFF	TGTGCCAGCAGCATCGATACGCGGGGGCAGTTCTTC
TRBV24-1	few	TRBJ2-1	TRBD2	CATSDLGGSGNNEQFF	TGTGCCACCAGTGATTTGGGCGGGAGTGGAAACAATGAGCAGTTCTTC
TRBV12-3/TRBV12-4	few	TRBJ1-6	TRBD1	CASSLSGGGSPLHF	TGTGCCAGCAGTTTGTCAGGGGGTGGTTCACCCCTCCACTTT
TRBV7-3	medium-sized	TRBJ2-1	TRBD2	CASSIASGSSYEQFF	TGTGCCAGCAGCATAGCTAGCGGGAGTAGCTATGAGCAGTTCTTC
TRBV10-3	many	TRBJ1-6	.	CAISVGLDYNSPLHF	TGTGCCATCAGCGTGGGACTCGACTATAATTCACCCCTCCACTTT
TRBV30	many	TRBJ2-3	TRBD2	CALRTSGTDTQYF	TGTGCCTTGCGGACTAGCGGCACAGATACGCAGTATTTT
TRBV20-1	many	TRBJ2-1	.	CSARVNLGADAYNEQFF	TGCAGTGCTAGAGTGAATTTGGGGGCGGATGCCTACAATGAGCAGTTCTTC
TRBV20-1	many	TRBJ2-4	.	CSARDWAGRESNIQYF	TGCAGTGCTAGAGACTGGGCAGGACGAGAATCAAACATTCAGTACTTC
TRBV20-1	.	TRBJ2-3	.	CSAAWVGTQVDTQYF	TGCAGTGCTGCTTGGGTTGGGACCCAGGTGGATACGCAGTATTTT
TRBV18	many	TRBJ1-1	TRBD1	CASSPMGQGANTEAFF	TGTGCCAGCTCACCAATGGGACAGGGGGCGAACACTGAAGCTTTCTTT
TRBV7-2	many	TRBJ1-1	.	CASSLGTNTEAFF	TGTGCCAGCAGCTTAGGTACGAACACTGAAGCTTTCTTT
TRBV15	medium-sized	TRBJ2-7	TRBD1	CATSSTGTGREQYF	TGTGCCACCAGCAGCACCGGGACAGGGAGGGAGCAGTACTTC
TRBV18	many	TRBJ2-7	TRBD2	CASSLSSGPSSYEQYF	TGTGCCAGCTCACTGTCTAGCGGGCCGAGCTCCTACGAGCAGTACTTC
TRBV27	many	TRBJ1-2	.	CASSQKGYGYTF	TGTGCCAGCAGTCAAAAGGGCTATGGCTACACCTTC
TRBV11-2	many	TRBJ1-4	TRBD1	CASSPRDRGTNEKLFF	TGTGCCAGCAGCCCCCGGGACAGGGGCACTAATGAAAAACTGTTTTTT
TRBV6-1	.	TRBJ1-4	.	CASSENGLLREKLFF	TGTGCCAGCAGTGAGAACGGCCTATTGAGAGAAAAACTGTTTTTT
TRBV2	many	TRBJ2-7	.	CASSERTGSYEQYF	TGTGCCAGCAGTGAGCGGACTGGCTCCTACGAGCAGTACTTC
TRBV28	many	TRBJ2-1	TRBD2	CASSFHPSSGVHNEQFF	TGTGCCAGCAGTTTCCATCCTTCTAGCGGGGTCCACAATGAGCAGTTCTTC
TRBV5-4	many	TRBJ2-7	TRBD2	CASSLAASTSGSWGEQYF	TGTGCCAGCAGCTTGGCGGCTTCTACTAGCGGGAGTTGGGGCGAGCAGTACTTC
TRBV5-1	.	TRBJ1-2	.	CASSTGGFLNGYTF	TGCGCCAGCAGCACCGGAGGATTCTTGAATGGCTACACCTTC
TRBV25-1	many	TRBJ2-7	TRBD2	CASSESASGGRYEQYF	TGTGCCAGCAGTGAATCTGCCAGCGGGGGCCGCTACGAGCAGTACTTC
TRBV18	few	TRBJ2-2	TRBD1	CASSAGTANTGELFF	TGTGCCAGCTCAGCCGGGACAGCGAACACCGGGGAGCTGTTTTTT
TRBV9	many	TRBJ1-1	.	CASSPYPIQNTEAFF	TGTGCCAGCAGCCCTTATCCCATCCAGAACACTGAAGCTTTCTTT
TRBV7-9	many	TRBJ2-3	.	CASSLWDTQYF	TGTGCCAGCAGCTTATGGGATACGCAGTATTTT
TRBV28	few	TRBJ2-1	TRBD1	CASSSTRQGFPYNEQFF	TGTGCCAGCAGCTCAACTCGACAGGGGTTCCCCTACAATGAGCAGTTCTTC
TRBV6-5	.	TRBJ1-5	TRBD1	CASSALGTGGDQPQHF	TGTGCCAGCAGTGCGCTCGGGACAGGGGGCGATCAGCCCCAGCATTTT
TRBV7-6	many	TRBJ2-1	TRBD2	CASSSGGLAVHEQFF	TGTGCCAGCAGCTCCGGAGGACTAGCGGTACATGAGCAGTTCTTC
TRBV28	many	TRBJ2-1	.	CASRDYNEQFF	TGTGCCAGCAGAGACTACAATGAGCAGTTCTTC
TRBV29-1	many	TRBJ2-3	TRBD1	CSVPPTGGADTQYF	TGCAGCGTTCCCCCGACAGGGGGCGCAGATACGCAGTATTTT
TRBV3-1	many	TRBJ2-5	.	CASSQAWGPAGQETQYF	TGTGCCAGCAGCCAGGCCTGGGGGCCAGCGGGGCAAGAGACCCAGTACTTC
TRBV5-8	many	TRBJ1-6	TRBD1	CASGWDRASRPTSPLHF	TGTGCCAGCGGGTGGGACAGGGCCTCTAGGCCTACTTCACCCCTCCACTTT